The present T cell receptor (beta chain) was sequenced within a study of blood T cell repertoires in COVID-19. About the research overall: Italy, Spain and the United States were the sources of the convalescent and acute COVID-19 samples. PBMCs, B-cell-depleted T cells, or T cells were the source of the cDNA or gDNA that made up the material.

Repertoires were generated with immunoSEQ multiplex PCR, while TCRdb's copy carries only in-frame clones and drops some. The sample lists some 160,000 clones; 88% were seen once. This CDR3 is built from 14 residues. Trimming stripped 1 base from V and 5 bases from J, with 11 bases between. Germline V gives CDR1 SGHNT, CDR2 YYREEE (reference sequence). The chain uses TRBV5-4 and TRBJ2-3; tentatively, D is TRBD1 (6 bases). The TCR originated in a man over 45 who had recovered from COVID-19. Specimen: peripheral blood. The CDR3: CASSLWGRLDTQYF. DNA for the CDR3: TGTGCCAGCAGCTTGTGGGGGCGTTTAGATACGCAGTATTTT.